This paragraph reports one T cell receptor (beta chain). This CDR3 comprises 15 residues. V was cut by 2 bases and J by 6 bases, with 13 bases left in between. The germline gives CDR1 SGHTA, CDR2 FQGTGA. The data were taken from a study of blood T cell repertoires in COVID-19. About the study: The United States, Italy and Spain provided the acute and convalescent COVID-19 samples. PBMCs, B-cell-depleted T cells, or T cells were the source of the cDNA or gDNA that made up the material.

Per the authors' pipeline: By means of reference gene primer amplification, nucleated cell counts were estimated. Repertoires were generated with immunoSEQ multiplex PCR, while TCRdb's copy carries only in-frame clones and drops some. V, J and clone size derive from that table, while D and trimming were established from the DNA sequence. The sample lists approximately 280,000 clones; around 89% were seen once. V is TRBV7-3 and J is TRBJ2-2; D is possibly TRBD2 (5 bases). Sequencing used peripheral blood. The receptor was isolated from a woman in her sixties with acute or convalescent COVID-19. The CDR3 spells CASSLDRRGPGELFF. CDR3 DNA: TGTGCCAGCAGCTTAGACCGCCGAGGGCCCGGGGAGCTGTTTTTT.